This entry lists 11 T cell receptor beta chains sequenced from one sample in a study of long-term antiretroviral therapy in people with HIV. The assay used was immunoSEQ (version v3.0), run at survey level. The protocol was immunoSEQ multiplex PCR, while the TCRdb copy is restricted to in-frame clones and leaves out a portion. The sample consists of 9,500 to 15,000 clones, about 68% of them appearing once. The sequenced sample was unsorted PBMCs, obtained about 3.1 years before starting antiretroviral therapy. Receptors originate from a man in his forties or fifties with HIV.

The V call is TRBV15, the J call TRBJ2-7; no clear D gene. The ends were cut back, 3 bases at V and 2 bases at J, with 14 bases in the middle. There are 15 residues in the CDR3. Per the germline V gene, CDR1 is LNHNV and CDR2 is YYDKDF (reference sequence). The DNA for the CDR3 is TGTGCCACCAGCAGGGAGCGACTCGCCCCCTACGAGCAGTACTTC. Translated, it gives CATSRERLAPYEQYF.

The chain has TRBV7-2 and TRBJ1-5; D gene ambiguous. This CDR3 is built from 12 residues. V was pared by 5 bases and J by 6 bases, with 8 bases between. Germline V lookup: CDR1 SGHTA, CDR2 FQGNSA. The CDR3 protein is CASSNNIQPQHF. The CDR3 nucleotides read TGTGCCAGCAGCAACAATATTCAGCCCCAGCATTTT. Variable domain in full (rest from reference TRBV7-2 and TRBJ1-5): GAGVSQSPSNKVTEKGKDVELRCDPISGHTALYWYRQSLGQGLEFLIYFQGNSAPDKSGLPSDRFSAERTGGSVSTLTIQRTQQEDSAVYLCASSNNIQPQHFGDGTRLSIL.

The chain carries TRBV2 and TRBJ2-1, with D hard to call. Between the trimmed V and J ends, which lost 7 bases and 8 bases, there was a span of 9 bases. The CDR3 covers 11 residues. Germline CDR1 and CDR2: SNHLY and FYNNEI. The CDR3 spells CASTTVHEQFF. CDR3 nucleotide sequence: TGTGCCAGCACTACAGTCCATGAGCAGTTCTTC.

CDR3 protein: CASSYSYGANYGYTF. In nucleotides, the CDR3 is TGTGCCAGCAGTTACTCTTACGGGGCTAACTATGGCTACACCTTC. The chain links TRBV6-5 to TRBJ1-2, with D uncertain. The CDR3 has 15 residues. V lost 0 bases and J 0 bases, leaving 8 bases between the germline ends. CDR1 is MNHEY, CDR2 SVGAGI, per germline.

This chain joins TRBV19 and TRBJ2-7; D might be TRBD1 (5 bases). The CDR3 consists of 14 residues. Germline lookup yields CDR1 LNHDA and CDR2 SQIVND (reference sequence). V shed 5 bases and J shed 0 bases, with 11 bases lying between them. Written as DNA, the CDR3 is TGTGCCAGTAGTCCCGACAGTGGCTCCTACGAGCAGTACTTC. It translates to CASSPDSGSYEQYF. The full variable domain, completed using reference TRBV19 and TRBJ2-7, is DGGITQSPKYLFRKEGQNVTLSCEQNLNHDAMYWYRQDPGQGLRLIYYSQIVNDFQKGDIAEGYSVSREKKESFPLTVTSAQKNPTAFYLCASSPDSGSYEQYFGPGTRLTVT.

V usage is TRBV30 and J usage is TRBJ2-2, with 7 bases that match TRBD1. V was clipped by 5 bases and J by 3 bases; unmatched bases: 3. The CDR3 contains 13 residues. CDR1 GTSNPN and CDR2 SVGIG come from the germline V gene (reference sequence). CDR3 protein: CAWDRADTGELFF. In nucleotides, the CDR3 is TGTGCCTGGGACAGGGCGGACACCGGGGAGCTGTTTTTT.

The chain carries TRBV29-1 and TRBJ2-5; D possibly corresponds to TRBD1 (6 bases). Looked up from germline, CDR1 is SQVTM and CDR2 is ANQGSEA. CDR3 length: 14 amino acids. V lost 5 bases, J lost 4 bases, and 17 bases lay in between. CDR3 residues: CSVSPPLQGETQYF. For the CDR3, the DNA is TGCAGCGTTTCCCCCCCCTTACAGGGAGAGACCCAGTACTTC.

J is TRBJ2-1 and V is TRBV19; D gene unclear. The CDR3 consists of 15 residues. The germline V gene encodes CDR1 LNHDA and CDR2 SQIVND (reference sequence). V was shortened by 6 bases and J by 0 bases, with 12 bases between the two germline ends. CDR3 amino acids: CASSLQLSSYNEQFF. The CDR3, as DNA: TGTGCCAGTAGCCTACAGCTAAGCTCCTACAATGAGCAGTTCTTC.

This chain uses TRBV6-1 with TRBJ1-1; 8 positions agree with TRBD1. The CDR3 is 13 amino acids. Unmatched junction bases numbered 3, after V lost 6 bases and J lost 3 bases. The germline V gene has CDR1 MNHNS and CDR2 SASEGT. DNA for the CDR3: TGTGCCAGCAGCCAGACAGGGGACACTGAAGCTTTCTTT. It translates to CASSQTGDTEAFF.

This clone was recorded once. The rearrangement uses TRBV5-4 and TRBJ2-7, with 7 bases that match TRBD1. The CDR3 loop spans 11 amino acids. Germline V gene sequence: CDR1 SGHNT, CDR2 YYREEE (reference sequence). Trimming cost V 4 bases and J 13 bases; bases outside gene matches: 8. The chain's CDR3 is CASSKDRELYF. CDR3 nucleotide sequence: TGTGCCAGCAGCAAAGACAGGGAATTATACTTC.

This sequence joins TRBV7-2 and TRBJ2-1; no clear D gene. Trimming removed 5 bases at V and 6 bases at J, with 5 bases between. Germline V gives CDR1 SGHTA, CDR2 FQGNSA. The CDR3 length is 11 residues. CDR3 bases: TGTGCCAGCAGCGGAACCAATGAGCAGTTCTTC. This encodes CASSGTNEQFF. The whole variable domain, filled in from reference TRBV7-2 and TRBJ2-1, reads GAGVSQSPSNKVTEKGKDVELRCDPISGHTALYWYRQSLGQGLEFLIYFQGNSAPDKSGLPSDRFSAERTGGSVSTLTIQRTQQEDSAVYLCASSGTNEQFFGPGTRLTVL.